Following are 21 T cell receptor beta chains from one sample sequenced in a study of T-cell reconstitution after alpha-beta-depleted transplantation in children. Construction of the TCRbeta library involved unique molecular identifiers. A single record per CDR3 protein comes from TCRdb applying MiXCR to the PCR reads. Here the sample spans just under 550,000 distinct CDR3 sequences, approximately 20% being singletons. This specimen was PBMCs from the stem cell graft donor, taken from the stem cell graft. The origin of the receptors is a human donor who donated a stem cell graft to a child with acute lymphoblastic leukemia.

This clonotype occurred a few times. CDR3 region: CSAREITNEQFF. The CDR3 DNA reads TGCAGTGCTAGAGAGATCACCAATGAGCAGTTCTTC. V is TRBV20-1 and J is TRBJ2-1; no clear D gene. This CDR3 region has 12 residues. Germline CDR1 is DFQATT and CDR2 is SNEGSKA (reference sequence). V lost 0 bases and J 6 bases, leaving 6 bases between the germline ends.

The V gene is TRBV6-5, the J gene TRBJ2-5; TRBD2 is a possible D gene (6 bases). Germline V gene lookup returns CDR1 MNHEY and CDR2 SVGAGI. Trimming shortened V by 3 bases and J by 3 bases, and 14 bases separated the two germline ends. This CDR3 region has 15 residues. As DNA, the CDR3 is TGTGCCAGCAGTTATCCCTTCGGGGGTAAAGAGACCCAGTACTTC. Translation gives CASSYPFGGKETQYF.

CDR3 loop: CASSLGASLGLVTTDTQYF. The CDR3 bases are TGTGCCAGCAGTTTAGGCGCGTCCCTAGGACTGGTTACCACAGATACGCAGTATTTT. V and J are TRBV12-3 or TRBV12-4 and TRBJ2-3, with a possible D match to TRBD2 (5 bases). The CDR3 loop spans 19 amino acids. The V end lost 1 base, the J end lost 2 bases, and 22 bases lay between the germline ends.

The rearrangement joins TRBV20-1 to TRBJ2-3, with no clear D. Germline CDR1 DFQATT, CDR2 SNEGSKA (reference sequence). This CDR3 comprises 17 residues. V gave up 3 bases and J gave up 3 bases, with 22 bases separating them. CDR3 sequence reads: CSASLPWVGPGTDTQYF. The CDR3 region has the DNA TGCAGTGCTAGCCTACCCTGGGTGGGCCCCGGGACAGATACGCAGTATTTT.

This clonotype has just a few counts. The rearrangement uses TRBV20-1 and TRBJ2-1; either TRBD1 or TRBD2 may supply D (5 bases each). V was cut by 6 bases and J by 2 bases, with 14 bases left in between. The V gene's germline CDR1 is DFQATT and CDR2 SNEGSKA (reference sequence). The CDR3 has 14 amino acids. The CDR3 sequence is CSAISGTAYNEQFF. The DNA of the CDR3 is TGCAGTGCAATATCCGGGACGGCCTACAATGAGCAGTTCTTC.

This clonotype has more than one count but fewer than ten. The chain has TRBV12-3 or TRBV12-4 and TRBJ2-5, with D unclear. CDR3 size: 14 residues. Trimming shortened V by 7 bases and J by 7 bases, and 19 bases separated the two germline ends. CDR3 in amino acids: CASTLRMAHGTQYF. The CDR3 bases are TGTGCCAGCACCTTGCGCATGGCCCATGGGACCCAGTACTTC.

This clonotype was picked up a small number of times. The V call is TRBV29-1, the J call TRBJ2-1; D is unclear. CDR1 is SQVTM and CDR2 is ANQGSEA in the germline V gene. This CDR3 has 13 amino acids. V gave up 0 bases and J gave up 7 bases, with 10 bases separating them. The CDR3 sequence is CSVEDPIKNEQFF. The CDR3 DNA sequence: TGCAGCGTTGAAGACCCCATTAAGAATGAGCAGTTCTTC.

The CDR3 DNA sequence: TGTGCCAGCAGTCAACAGGGACTCTATGGCTACACCTTC. This gives the protein CASSQQGLYGYTF. J is TRBJ1-2 and V is TRBV12-3 or TRBV12-4; D perhaps matches TRBD1 (6 bases). With 5 bases removed from V and 4 bases from J, the gap between germline ends came to 11 bases. The CDR3 contains 13 residues.

In DNA form, the CDR3 reads TGTGCCAGCAGCCGCAATACCTACGAGCAGTACTTC. It specifies CASSRNTYEQYF. The gene calls are TRBV5-6 and TRBJ2-7; no clear D. CDR1 is SGHDT, CDR2 YYEEEE, per germline. The CDR3 covers 12 residues. The V end lost 4 bases, the J end lost 2 bases, and 7 bases lay between the germline ends. Full variable domain (missing parts from reference TRBV5-6 and TRBJ2-7): DAGVTQSPTHLIKTRGQQVTLRCSPKSGHDTVSWYQQALGQGPQFIFQYYEEEERQRGNFPDRFSGHQFPNYSSELNVNALLLGDSALYLCASSRNTYEQYFGPGTRLTVT.

This clonotype has a handful of counts. The chain recombines TRBV20-1 with TRBJ2-1; D gene unclear. V was cut by 3 bases and J by 9 bases, with 9 bases left in between. The length of the CDR3 is 11 residues. Looked up from germline, CDR1 is DFQATT and CDR2 is SNEGSKA (reference sequence). CDR3 amino acids: CSASGVGEQFF. CDR3 in DNA: TGCAGTGCTAGTGGCGTTGGTGAGCAGTTCTTC.

The chain combines TRBV6-1 with TRBJ2-1, with 9 positions matching TRBD1. CDR1 and CDR2 from the germline V gene are MNHNS and SASEGT. V shed 5 bases and J 4 bases; nucleotides not matched to a gene: 18. CDR3 length: 19 residues. The CDR3 bases are TGTGCCAGCAGTATCCGGGAACAGGGGGCTCGATCTTATTACAATGAGCAGTTCTTC. Translated: CASSIREQGARSYYNEQFF.

V is TRBV7-9 and J is TRBJ1-1; no definite D call. V lost 1 base and J lost 5, with 11 bases in between. CDR1 is SEHNR and CDR2 is FQNEAQ in the germline V gene (reference sequence). This CDR3 is built from 14 residues. The CDR3: CASSLVSGLTEAFF. The CDR3 DNA is TGTGCCAGCAGCTTAGTATCGGGGTTAACTGAAGCTTTCTTT. The variable domain in full, completed from reference TRBV7-9 and TRBJ1-1, reads DTGVSQNPRHKITKRGQNVTFRCDPISEHNRLYWYRQTLGQGPEFLTYFQNEAQLEKSRLLSDRFSAERPKGSFSTLEIQRTEQGDSAMYLCASSLVSGLTEAFFGQGTRLTVV.

This clonotype was found a few times. The chain couples TRBV7-9 to TRBJ1-1; TRBD1 aligns across 9 bases. The V gene end was trimmed by 2 bases and the J gene end by 3 bases; junction bases not matched to a gene: 7. The CDR3 is made up of 16 amino acids. The V gene's germline CDR1 is SEHNR and CDR2 FQNEAQ (reference sequence). For the CDR3, the DNA is TGTGCCAGCAGCTTACTTGGGACAGGGATATACACTGAAGCTTTCTTT. Translation gives CASSLLGTGIYTEAFF.

The J gene is TRBJ1-5, the V gene TRBV20-1; D is perhaps TRBD1 (5 bases). CDR1 is DFQATT, CDR2 SNEGSKA, per germline (reference sequence). There are 12 residues in the CDR3. V shed 5 bases and J shed 9 bases, with 14 bases lying between them. The CDR3 coding sequence is TGCAGTGCTCGAACTGGGGGTTCGCCCCAGCATTTT. It encodes CSARTGGSPQHF.

The chain recombines TRBV7-9 with TRBJ2-1, with TRBD2 matching 12 bases. Trimming cost V 5 bases and J 7 bases; bases outside gene matches: 9. The CDR3 runs to 16 residues. Germline-derived CDR1 and CDR2 are SEHNR and FQNEAQ (reference sequence). CDR3 region: CASSLRLAGVTNEQFF. CDR3 nucleotides: TGTGCCAGCAGCCTCCGACTAGCGGGAGTGACTAATGAGCAGTTCTTC.

This clonotype was seen ten or more times. The chain couples TRBV5-1 to TRBJ2-2; TRBD2 matches at 10 bases. The germline V gene encodes CDR1 SGHRS and CDR2 YFSETQ. The length of the CDR3 is 16 residues. Losses at the gene ends were 1 base for V and 0 bases for J; bases not matched to a gene: 0. The CDR3 DNA reads TGCGCCAGCAGCTTGCTAGCGGGAGCGAACACCGGGGAGCTGTTTTTT. It encodes CASSLLAGANTGELFF.

The V and J genes are TRBV20-1 and TRBJ1-4; D gene unclear. The CDR3 consists of 14 residues. Germline CDR1 and CDR2: DFQATT and SNEGSKA (reference sequence). V lost 6 bases and J 4 bases, leaving 15 bases between the germline ends. The CDR3 region has the DNA TGCAGTGCCCCGGCGTGGGGTCATAATGAAAAACTGTTTTTT. Translating gives CSAPAWGHNEKLFF.

V gene TRBV5-1 combines with J gene TRBJ2-5; D is unclear. The germline V and J ends were trimmed by 0 bases and 3 bases, with 6 bases remaining between them. CDR3 length equals 13 residues. Germline values: CDR1 SGHRS, CDR2 YFSETQ. This chain's CDR3 is CASSLEYEETQYF. The CDR3 bases are TGCGCCAGCAGCTTGGAGTATGAAGAGACCCAGTACTTC.

The chain has TRBV11-2 and TRBJ2-1; 8 nucleotides match TRBD2. Looked up from germline, CDR1 is SGHAT and CDR2 is FQNNGV. The CDR3 contains 15 residues. J was trimmed by 4 bases and V by 5 bases; bases with no gene match: 7. Here the CDR3 DNA reads TGTGCCAGCAGCCCGTCCATAGCGGGATACAATGAGCAGTTCTTC. This translates into CASSPSIAGYNEQFF.

This chain connects TRBV7-2 to TRBJ2-2; 8 nucleotides align to TRBD2. The CDR3 length is 16 residues. Per the germline V gene, CDR1 is SGHTA and CDR2 is FQGNSA. The junction had 4 bases not matched to a gene; V was cut back by 1 base and J by 3 bases. The CDR3 coding sequence is TGTGCCAGCAGCTTAGTCGGCGGGGGGTACACCGGGGAGCTGTTTTTT. It codes for CASSLVGGGYTGELFF.

The V call is TRBV20-1, the J call TRBJ1-1; TRBD1 is a possible D gene (5 bases). CDR1 is DFQATT and CDR2 is SNEGSKA in the germline V gene (reference sequence). Trimming stripped 2 bases from V and 6 bases from J, with 10 bases between. The CDR3 spans 12 residues. The CDR3 DNA reads TGCAGTGCTAGATCCGGGGGGGCTGAAGCTTTCTTT. Amino acid sequence: CSARSGGAEAFF.